The 9 T cell receptor beta chains reported below all come from one sample, sequenced in a study of PD-1 blockade in classical Hodgkin lymphoma (dated by TCRdb to the early 2020s). The library was built by means of the immunoSEQ multiplex PCR assay. In TCRdb, the immuneACCESS table is reduced to in-frame sequences with V and J assigned. These tables do not hold every clone; where another copy was compared, an unresolved V gene accounts for under half, and the others remain unexplained. The sample profile shows about 7,600 clones; 70% to 80% of them were found once. 6% to 7.5% of the sample is in the top ten clones. Per the publication, the time point label means: cycle 1 day 1 (C1D1), immediately before nivolumab initiation. All trial patients had relapsed after autologous stem cell transplantation, with cohorts A, B and C differing in prior brentuximab vedotin exposure. CD4+ T cells were purified from thawed PBMCs by magnetic negative selection with a Miltenyi CD4+ T cell isolation kit.

The sequenced sample was CD4+ T cells from blood, obtained at baseline. The receptors were gathered from a human donor with classical Hodgkin lymphoma.

The CDR3 loop reads CASSQEIGELFF. CDR3 sequence (DNA): TGTGCCAGCAGCCAAGAGATCGGGGAGCTGTTTTTT. This chain connects TRBV4-2 to TRBJ2-2; D remains unclear. The CDR3 is 12 residues long. Germline assignment: CDR1 LGHNA and CDR2 YNFKEQ. Trimming stripped 0 bases from V and 7 bases from J, with 3 bases between.

This chain joins TRBV18 and TRBJ2-7, with 13 bases identical to TRBD2. With V trimmed by 6 bases and J by 7 bases, 15 bases remained unmatched. The CDR3 consists of 17 residues. Germline CDR1 is KGHSH and CDR2 is LQKENI. CDR3 protein: CASSLGTSGMRRREQYF. In DNA form, the CDR3 reads TGTGCCAGCTCCCTCGGGACTAGCGGGATGCGGAGGCGGGAGCAGTACTTC. The full variable domain, rest sourced from reference TRBV18 and TRBJ2-7, is NAGVMQNPRHLVRRRGQEARLRCSPMKGHSHVYWYRQLPEEGLKFMVYLQKENIIDESGMPKERFSAEFPKEGPSILRIQQVVRGDSAAYFCASSLGTSGMRRREQYFGPGTRLTVT.

The chain links TRBV2 to TRBJ2-6; D remains ambiguous. Trimming cost V 8 bases and J 0 bases, with 11 bases left between them. This CDR3 region has 15 residues. Germline V gene sequence: CDR1 SNHLY, CDR2 FYNNEI. The CDR3 DNA is TGTGCCAGCCGGCTCTCAGACTCTGGGGCCAACGTCCTGACTTTC. This sequence encodes CASRLSDSGANVLTF.

J is TRBJ2-3 and V is TRBV5-1; 9 bases fit TRBD1. This CDR3 region has 15 residues. Per germline, CDR1 SGHRS and CDR2 YFSETQ. V trimming: 3 bases; J trimming: 6 bases; junction bases outside the gene matches: 8. The CDR3 DNA follows: TGCGCCAGCAGCTCGGGACAGGGCCGTTCGGATACGCAGTATTTT. This translates into CASSSGQGRSDTQYF.

The chain carries TRBV5-4 and TRBJ1-1, with D unclear. The germline V and J ends were trimmed by 3 bases and 8 bases, with 11 bases remaining between them. Germline loops: CDR1 SGHNT, CDR2 YYREEE (reference sequence). The CDR3 consists of 12 residues. The CDR3 loop is CASSSPGGEAFF. The DNA for the CDR3 is TGTGCCAGCAGCTCCCCCGGAGGGGAAGCTTTCTTT.

This chain links TRBV5-1 with TRBJ2-3, with D tentatively TRBD1 (5 bases). Germline V gives CDR1 SGHRS, CDR2 YFSETQ. V shed 0 bases and J shed 6 bases, with 11 bases lying between them. The CDR3 sequence is 14 residues long. The CDR3 region is CASSLGQSMDTQYF. The CDR3 region has the DNA TGCGCCAGCAGCTTGGGACAGAGCATGGATACGCAGTATTTT.

This clone has only one observation. The gene calls are TRBV5-1 and TRBJ2-1; 9 bases are a match to TRBD2. Germline V gene sequence: CDR1 SGHRS, CDR2 YFSETQ. The CDR3 sequence is 15 residues long. V shed 0 bases and J 8 bases; nucleotides not matched to a gene: 6. DNA of the CDR3: TGCGCCAGCAGCTTGGCAGCGGGGGGCCGGGATGAGCAGTTCTTC. It codes for CASSLAAGGRDEQFF.

The chain couples TRBV6-5 to TRBJ1-2; TRBD1 is a possible D gene (5 bases). Germline assignment: CDR1 MNHEY and CDR2 SVGAGI. The CDR3 spans 11 residues. The CDR3 DNA is TGTGGTACGGGGGGGAGCTATGGCTACACCTTC. Amino acids: CGTGGSYGYTF.

This clone has just a few counts. The CDR3: CASSPTWGGAGGANVLTF. The CDR3 DNA follows: TGTGCCAGCAGCCCAACCTGGGGGGGGGCCGGTGGGGCCAACGTCCTGACTTTC. The gene calls are TRBV7-8 and TRBJ2-6; D perhaps matches TRBD2 (7 bases). Trimming shortened V by 5 bases and J by 3 bases, and 20 bases separated the two germline ends. Germline V gene sequence: CDR1 SGHVS, CDR2 FQNEAQ. This CDR3 has 18 amino acids.